This TCR beta chain was observed in a study of T cell changes during pregnancy in multiple sclerosis. The repertoire was sequenced with immunoSEQ multiplex PCR; TCRdb's copy has only in-frame clones and lacks some. The sample has 25,000 to 35,000 clones; about 91% are singletons. Only one count was recorded for this clone. Material: CD8+ T cells from peripheral blood mononuclear cells, obtained before pregnancy. The sequence was obtained from a female donor with multiple sclerosis, enrolled in a pregnancy study.

CDR3 amino acids: CASSFGTGLASHEQYF. For the CDR3, the DNA is TGTGCCAGCAGCTTTGGGACGGGACTAGCTTCCCACGAGCAGTACTTC. The chain joins TRBV7-2 to TRBJ2-7; 9 bases match TRBD2. The CDR3 has 16 amino acids. After removal of 3 bases from V and 5 bases from J, the junction contained 11 bases not matched to a gene. The germline V gene encodes CDR1 SGHTA and CDR2 FQGNSA.